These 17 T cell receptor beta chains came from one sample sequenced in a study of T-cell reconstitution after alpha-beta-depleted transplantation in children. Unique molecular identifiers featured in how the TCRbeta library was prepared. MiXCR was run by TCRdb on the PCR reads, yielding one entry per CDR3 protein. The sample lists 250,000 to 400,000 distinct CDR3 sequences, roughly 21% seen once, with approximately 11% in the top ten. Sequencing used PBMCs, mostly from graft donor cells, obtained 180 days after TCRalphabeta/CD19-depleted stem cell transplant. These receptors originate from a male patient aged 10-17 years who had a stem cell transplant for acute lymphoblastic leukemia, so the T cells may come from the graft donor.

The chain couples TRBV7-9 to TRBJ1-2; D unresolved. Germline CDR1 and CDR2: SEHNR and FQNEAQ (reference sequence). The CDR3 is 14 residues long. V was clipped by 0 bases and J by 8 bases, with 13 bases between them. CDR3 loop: CASSLAQNGEGYTF. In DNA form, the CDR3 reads TGTGCCAGCAGCTTAGCGCAAAACGGGGAAGGCTACACCTTC.

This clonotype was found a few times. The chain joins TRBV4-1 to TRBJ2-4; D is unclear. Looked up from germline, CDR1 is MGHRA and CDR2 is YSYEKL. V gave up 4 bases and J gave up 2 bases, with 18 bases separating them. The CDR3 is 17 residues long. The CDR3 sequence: CASSPRWVAGSKNIQYF. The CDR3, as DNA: TGCGCCAGCAGCCCCCGTTGGGTAGCCGGGTCCAAAAACATTCAGTACTTC.

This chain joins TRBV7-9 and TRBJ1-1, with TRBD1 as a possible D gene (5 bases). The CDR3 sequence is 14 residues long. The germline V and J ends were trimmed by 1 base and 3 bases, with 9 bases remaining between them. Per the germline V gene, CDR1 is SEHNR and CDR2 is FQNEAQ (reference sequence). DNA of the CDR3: TGTGCCAGCAGCTTAGGGACGGGGGACACTGAAGCTTTCTTT. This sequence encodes CASSLGTGDTEAFF.

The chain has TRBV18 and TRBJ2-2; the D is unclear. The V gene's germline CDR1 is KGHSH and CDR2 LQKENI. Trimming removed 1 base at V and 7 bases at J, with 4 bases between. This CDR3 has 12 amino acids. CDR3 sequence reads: CASSPLGGELFF. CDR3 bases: TGTGCCAGCTCACCACTCGGCGGGGAGCTGTTTTTT.

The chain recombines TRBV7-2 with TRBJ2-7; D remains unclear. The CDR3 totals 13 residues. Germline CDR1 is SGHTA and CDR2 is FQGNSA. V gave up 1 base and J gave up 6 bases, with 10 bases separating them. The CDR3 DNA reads TGTGCCAGCAGCTTAGTTGGGTTTGGCGAGCAGTACTTC. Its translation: CASSLVGFGEQYF.

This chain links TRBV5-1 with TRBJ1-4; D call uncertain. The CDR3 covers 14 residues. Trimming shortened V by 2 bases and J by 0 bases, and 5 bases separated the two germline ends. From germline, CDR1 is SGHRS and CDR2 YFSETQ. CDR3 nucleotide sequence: TGCGCCAGCAGCTTCGCCCCAACTAATGAAAAACTGTTTTTT. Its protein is CASSFAPTNEKLFF.

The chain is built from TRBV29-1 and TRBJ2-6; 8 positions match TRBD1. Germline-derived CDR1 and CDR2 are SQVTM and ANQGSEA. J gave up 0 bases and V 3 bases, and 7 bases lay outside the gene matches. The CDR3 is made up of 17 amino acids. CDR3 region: CSVEPTGDPSGANVLTF. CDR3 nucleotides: TGCAGCGTTGAGCCGACAGGGGACCCCTCTGGGGCCAACGTCCTGACTTTC. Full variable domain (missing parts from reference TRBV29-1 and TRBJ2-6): SAVISQKPSRDICQRGTSLTIQCQVDSQVTMMFWYRQQPGQSLTLIATANQGSEATYESGFVIDKFPISRPNLTFSTLTVSNMSPEDSSIYLCSVEPTGDPSGANVLTFGAGSRLTVL.

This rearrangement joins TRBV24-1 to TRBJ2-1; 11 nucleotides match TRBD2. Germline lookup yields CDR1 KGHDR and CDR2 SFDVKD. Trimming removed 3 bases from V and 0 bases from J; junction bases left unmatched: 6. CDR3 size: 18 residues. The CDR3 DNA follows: TGTGCCACCAGTGATGCCGGGACTAGCGGTAACTCCTACAATGAGCAGTTCTTC. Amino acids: CATSDAGTSGNSYNEQFF.

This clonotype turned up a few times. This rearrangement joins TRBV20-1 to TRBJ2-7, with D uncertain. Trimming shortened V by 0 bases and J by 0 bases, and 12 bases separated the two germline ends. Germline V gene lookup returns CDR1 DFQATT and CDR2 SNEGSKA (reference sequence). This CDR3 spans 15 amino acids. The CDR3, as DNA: TGCAGTGCTAGAGATGCCGGACGGAACTCCTACGAGCAGTACTTC. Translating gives CSARDAGRNSYEQYF.

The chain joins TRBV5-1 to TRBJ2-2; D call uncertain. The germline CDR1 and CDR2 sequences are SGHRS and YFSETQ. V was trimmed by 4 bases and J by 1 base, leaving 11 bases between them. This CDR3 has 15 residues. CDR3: CASSPDPWNTGELFF. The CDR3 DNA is TGCGCCAGCAGCCCCGACCCCTGGAACACCGGGGAGCTGTTTTTT.

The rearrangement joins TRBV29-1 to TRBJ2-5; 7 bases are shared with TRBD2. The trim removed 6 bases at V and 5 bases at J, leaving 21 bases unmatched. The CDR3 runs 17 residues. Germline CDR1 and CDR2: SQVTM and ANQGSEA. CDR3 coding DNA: TGCAGCGTCCTCGGGGGGATCCCGTTCCGGTCGACGGAGACCCAGTACTTC. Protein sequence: CSVLGGIPFRSTETQYF.

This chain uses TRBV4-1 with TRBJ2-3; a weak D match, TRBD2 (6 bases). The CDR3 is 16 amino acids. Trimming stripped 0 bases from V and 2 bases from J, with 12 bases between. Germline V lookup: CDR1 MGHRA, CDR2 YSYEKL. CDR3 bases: TGCGCCAGCAGCCAAGATCCAGGACTAAACACAGATACGCAGTATTTT. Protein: CASSQDPGLNTDTQYF.

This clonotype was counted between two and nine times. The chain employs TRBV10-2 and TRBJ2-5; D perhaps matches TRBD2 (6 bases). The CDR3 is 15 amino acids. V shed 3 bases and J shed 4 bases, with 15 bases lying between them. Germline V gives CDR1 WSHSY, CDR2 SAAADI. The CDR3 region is CASSDVRGWGETQYF. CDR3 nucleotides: TGCGCCAGCAGTGATGTCCGGGGGTGGGGAGAGACCCAGTACTTC.

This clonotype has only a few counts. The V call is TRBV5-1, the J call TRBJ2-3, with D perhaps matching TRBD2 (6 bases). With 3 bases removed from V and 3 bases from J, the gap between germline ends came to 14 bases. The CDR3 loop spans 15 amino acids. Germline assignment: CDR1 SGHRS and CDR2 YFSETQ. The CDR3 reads CASSSGLGGTDTQYF. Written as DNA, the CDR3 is TGCGCCAGCAGCTCCGGCCTCGGGGGAACAGATACGCAGTATTTT.

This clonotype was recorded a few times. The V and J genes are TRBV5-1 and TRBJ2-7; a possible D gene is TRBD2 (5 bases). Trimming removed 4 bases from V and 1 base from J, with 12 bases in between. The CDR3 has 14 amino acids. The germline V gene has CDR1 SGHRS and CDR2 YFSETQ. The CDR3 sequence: CASSITRSSYEQYF. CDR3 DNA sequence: TGCGCCAGCAGCATCACTAGGTCTTCCTACGAGCAGTACTTC.

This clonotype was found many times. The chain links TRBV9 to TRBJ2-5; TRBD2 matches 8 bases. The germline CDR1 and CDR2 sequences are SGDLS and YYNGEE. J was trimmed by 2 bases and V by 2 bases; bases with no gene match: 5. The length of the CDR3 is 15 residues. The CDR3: CASSVTSGRQETQYF. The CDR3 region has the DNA TGTGCCAGCAGCGTCACCAGCGGGAGACAAGAGACCCAGTACTTC. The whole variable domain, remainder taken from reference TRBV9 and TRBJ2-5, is DSGVTQTPKHLITATGQRVTLRCSPRSGDLSVYWYQQSLDQGLQFLIQYYNGEERAKGNILERFSAQQFPDLHSELNLSSLELGDSALYFCASSVTSGRQETQYFGPGTRLLVL.

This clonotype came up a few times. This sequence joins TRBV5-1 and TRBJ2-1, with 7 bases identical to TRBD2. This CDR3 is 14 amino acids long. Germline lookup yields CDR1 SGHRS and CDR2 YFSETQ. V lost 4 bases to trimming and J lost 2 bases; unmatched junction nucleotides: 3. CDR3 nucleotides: TGCGCCAGCAGCCCACTAGCGACCTACAATGAGCAGTTCTTC. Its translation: CASSPLATYNEQFF.